These T cell receptor beta chains were read from a single sample in a study of PD-1 blockade in classical Hodgkin lymphoma. Clones were sequenced by immunoSEQ multiplex PCR, and TCRdb holds only the in-frame ones, with some missing. The table lists 25,000 to 30,000 clones, around 73% of them singletons. Material: peripheral blood mononuclear cells (PBMCs), obtained before the second cycle of nivolumab. These receptors were collected from a human donor with classical Hodgkin lymphoma. Both conserved end residues are part of each CDR3. The D gene is left open where the match is weak. Part of the rows lack a size; the others show once, few, many or a class for expanded clones.

v_call	d_call	clone_size	j_call	cdr3_nt	cdr3_aa
TRBV19	-	-	TRBJ1-4	TGTGCCAGTACCCGGGGGCGATTGGGTGGACTGTTTTTT	CASTRGRLGGLFF
TRBV5-1	-	-	TRBJ2-4	TGCGCCAGCAGCTTGGCCTCGGACTCGACGTGGGCCAAAAACATTCAGTACTTC	CASSLASDSTWAKNIQYF
TRBV19	-	-	TRBJ1-5	TGTGCCAGTAGCCCAGGGGAAAATCAGCCCCAGCATTTT	CASSPGENQPQHF
TRBV11-3	TRBD1	-	TRBJ2-2	TGTGCCAGCAGCCCAAAGACAGGGCCCCACACCGGGGAGCTGTTTTTT	CASSPKTGPHTGELFF
TRBV9	-	-	TRBJ2-7	TGTGCCAGCAGCGTAGACAGGGGGGGCGAGCAGTACTTC	CASSVDRGGEQYF
TRBV29-1	-	-	TRBJ2-5	TGCAGCGTTGGACAGCAAGAGACCCAGTACTTC	CSVGQQETQYF
TRBV10-1	-	-	TRBJ2-5	TGCGCCAGCAGTGAAAATAGGGGTCGGGGGGAGACCCAGTACTTC	CASSENRGRGETQYF
TRBV7-2	-	-	TRBJ1-1	TGTGCCAGCAGCCCTGACCGGGATCATGAAGCTTTCTTT	CASSPDRDHEAFF
TRBV18	TRBD1	-	TRBJ1-5	TGTGCCAGCTCACGGGGACAGGGTAGCAATCAGCCCCAGCATTTT	CASSRGQGSNQPQHF
TRBV5-1	-	-	TRBJ2-1	TGCGCCAGCAGCTTGGAAGGGAATGAGCAGTTCTTC	CASSLEGNEQFF
TRBV14	TRBD1	-	TRBJ2-7	TGTGCCACTGGCAGGGGGCCGTACGAGCAGTACTTC	CATGRGPYEQYF
TRBV25-1	-	-	TRBJ2-2	TGTGCCAGCAGTGTCCAGGTCGCGAACACCGGGGAGCTGTTTTTT	CASSVQVANTGELFF
TRBV18	-	-	TRBJ2-6	TGTGCCAGCTCACCAGTCGGACGGGCTAGCTCTGGGGCCAACGTCCTGACTTTC	CASSPVGRASSGANVLTF
TRBV5-5	-	-	TRBJ2-7	TGTGCCAGCAGCCCGCAGGGGCGCGAGCAGTACTTC	CASSPQGREQYF
TRBV18	-	-	TRBJ2-5	TGTGCCAGCTCACCGAGAGGGGCCCAAGAGACCCAGTACTTC	CASSPRGAQETQYF
TRBV10-3	-	-	TRBJ1-3	TGTGCCATCAGGGACGGTAGCTCTGGAAACACCATATATTTT	CAIRDGSSGNTIYF
TRBV7-2	-	once	TRBJ1-2	TGTGCCAGCAGCTTAGGACGGCTCGTCTACACCTTC	CASSLGRLVYTF
TRBV4-3	TRBD1	-	TRBJ1-4	TGCGCCAGCAGCCAGCAGGGGGCTAATGAAAAACTGTTTTTT	CASSQQGANEKLFF
TRBV27	-	-	TRBJ1-2	TGTGCCAGCAGCTCCACTACAGGTTTGTCTGGCTACACCTTC	CASSSTTGLSGYTF
TRBV4-2	-	once	TRBJ1-4	TGTGCCAGCACCCCGGCGGGCGCAACTAATGAAAAACTGTTTTTT	CASTPAGATNEKLFF
TRBV7-2	-	-	TRBJ1-4	TGTGCCAGCAGCAGGGTCGACAGTAATGAAAAACTGTTTTTT	CASSRVDSNEKLFF
TRBV18	-	-	TRBJ2-2	TGTGCCAGCTCACCGCGTAGCGGGAACACCGGGGAGCTGTTTTTT	CASSPRSGNTGELFF
TRBV4-3	-	-	TRBJ2-7	TGCGCCAGCAGCCAAGTACTGGGAGACTACGAGCAGTACTTC	CASSQVLGDYEQYF
TRBV7-2	-	-	TRBJ1-2	TGTGCCAGCAGGATTAGTGGGGATGCCTATGGCTACACCTTC	CASRISGDAYGYTF
TRBV30	TRBD1	few	TRBJ1-2	TGTGCCTGGTCTCTCCCGGACAGGGGATTAGGTGGCTACACCTTC	CAWSLPDRGLGGYTF
TRBV7-2	-	once	TRBJ2-3	TGTGCCAGCAGCCCCCCCGGCACAGATACGCAGTATTTT	CASSPPGTDTQYF
TRBV30	-	few	TRBJ2-5	TGTGCCTGGATGGGGGGACACCAAGAGACCCAGTACTTC	CAWMGGHQETQYF
TRBV28	TRBD1	-	TRBJ1-6	TGTGCCAGCAGCCAAGGGACAGGGGGTTCACCCCTCCACTTT	CASSQGTGGSPLHF
TRBV18	-	medium-sized	TRBJ2-6	TGTGCCAGCTCACCGGGGTGGAACTCTGGGGCCAACGTCCTGACTTTC	CASSPGWNSGANVLTF
TRBV7-2	-	-	TRBJ2-7	TGTGCCAGCAGCTTTTTCTCAGGGTGGCAGTACTTC	CASSFFSGWQYF
TRBV5-1	-	-	TRBJ1-6	TGCGCCAGCAGCCCTCAGTGGGGGCTAGATAATTCACCCCTCCACTTT	CASSPQWGLDNSPLHF
TRBV6-5	TRBD1	-	TRBJ1-5	TGTGCCAGCAGTTTCACAGGGGGTAGCAATCAGCCCCAGCATTTT	CASSFTGGSNQPQHF
TRBV27	-	once	TRBJ1-2	TGTGCCAGCAGCTCGCGGGTAGGAGGAAACTATGGCTACACCTTC	CASSSRVGGNYGYTF
TRBV2	-	-	TRBJ1-6	TGTGCCAGCAGGCCAGACCAAGCCAATAATTCACCCCTCCACTTT	CASRPDQANNSPLHF
TRBV6-5	-	-	TRBJ1-2	TGTGCCAGCAGTTCCACACCCTATGGCTACACCTTC	CASSSTPYGYTF
TRBV6-1	-	-	TRBJ1-4	TGTGCCTCAATGAGGGGTGCTAATGAAAAACTGTTTTTT	CASMRGANEKLFF
TRBV7-9	-	-	TRBJ1-4	TGTGCCAGCAGCTGGAGGGATGGAAAACTACTGTTTTTT	CASSWRDGKLLFF
TRBV10-3	-	-	TRBJ1-3	TGTGCCACTACGGGGGTAGGAAACACCATATATTTT	CATTGVGNTIYF
TRBV7-2	-	-	TRBJ1-5	TGTGCCAGCAGCTTGTTTTTCAATCAGCCCCAGCATTTT	CASSLFFNQPQHF
TRBV30	-	-	TRBJ2-2	TGTGGAGGGGACTTGGGTGGGGAGCTGTTTTTT	CGGDLGGELFF
TRBV5-1	TRBD1	-	TRBJ1-4	TGCGCCAGCAGCTCTACAGGGGGCGCGATAAGGGAAAAACTGTTTTTT	CASSSTGGAIREKLFF
TRBV7-3	-	-	TRBJ1-1	TGTGCCAGCAGCTTATATGGCGGTGAAGCTTTCTTT	CASSLYGGEAFF
TRBV18	-	-	TRBJ2-5	TGTGCCAGCTCACCACCGCAAGACAGAGAGACCCAGTACTTC	CASSPPQDRETQYF
TRBV7-2	-	few	TRBJ2-3	TGTGCCAGCGCCTGGTCAGATACGCAGTATTTT	CASAWSDTQYF
TRBV5-6	-	few	TRBJ1-2	TGTGCCAGCAGCTTGGCAAGGCCCTATGGCTACACCTTC	CASSLARPYGYTF
TRBV9	TRBD1	-	TRBJ2-3	TGTGCCAGCAGCCCGGGACAGGGCACAGATACGCAGTATTTT	CASSPGQGTDTQYF
TRBV7-3	-	-	TRBJ1-2	TGTGCCAGCAGCTTAGGCCCGGGAAGCCAATATGGCTACACCTTC	CASSLGPGSQYGYTF
TRBV9	-	-	TRBJ1-1	TGTGCCAGCAGCCTGGACCCGAACACTGAAGCTTTCTTT	CASSLDPNTEAFF
TRBV19	-	few	TRBJ2-5	TGTGCCAGTAAAGGGCGTCGGGGAAGTCTCGAGACCCAGTACTTC	CASKGRRGSLETQYF
TRBV6-4	TRBD1	-	TRBJ2-1	TGTGCCACCACCGAAGGGACAGGGGGCAGGAATGAGCAGTTCTTC	CATTEGTGGRNEQFF
TRBV7-2	TRBD1	few	TRBJ2-1	TGTGCCAGCAGCTCGGGACAGGGTAGCTACAATGAGCAGTTCTTC	CASSSGQGSYNEQFF
TRBV9	-	-	TRBJ2-7	TGTGCCAGCAGCGTAGGTCCGGCGGGCACCACCTACGAGCAGTACTTC	CASSVGPAGTTYEQYF
TRBV5-4	-	-	TRBJ2-7	TGTGCCAGCAGCTTGGTAGGGACCTACGAGCAGTACTTC	CASSLVGTYEQYF
TRBV11-2	-	-	TRBJ1-2	TGTGCCAGCAGCTTAGATCTTGGGGGGGCGGCTTTCGGCTACACCTTC	CASSLDLGGAAFGYTF
TRBV14	-	-	TRBJ1-5	TGTGCCAGCAGCCAAGGGGGGGATCAGCCCCAGCATTTT	CASSQGGDQPQHF
TRBV7-3	-	-	TRBJ2-2	TGTGCCAGCAGCTTAACATCCCCCGGGGACCCCGGGGAGCTGTTTTTT	CASSLTSPGDPGELFF
TRBV18	TRBD1	once	TRBJ2-7	TGTGCCAGCTCACCACCGGGACAGGGGACCGACGAGCAGTACTTC	CASSPPGQGTDEQYF
TRBV14	-	few	TRBJ2-3	TGTGCCAGCAGCCAAGTCGGGGGAGCATCTTTCACAGATACGCAGTATTTT	CASSQVGGASFTDTQYF
TRBV19	-	-	TRBJ2-6	TGTGCCACAGGGAAATCCAGCTCTGGGGCCAACGTCCTGACTTTC	CATGKSSSGANVLTF
TRBV6-1	-	-	TRBJ2-1	TGTGCCAGCAGTGAACGGGGGGACACTCTATTTAATGAGCAGTTCTTC	CASSERGDTLFNEQFF